This T cell receptor beta chain comes out of a study of blood T cell repertoires in COVID-19. Study as a whole: Sites in the United States, Italy and Spain provided acute and convalescent COVID-19 samples.

Germline values: CDR1 SNHLY, CDR2 FYNNEI. V was shortened by 4 bases and J by 8 bases, with 17 bases between the two germline ends. The CDR3 is made up of 14 amino acids. Categorization into cohorts depended on clinical history that participants reported. Method: immunoSEQ multiplex PCR; TCRdb's copy keeps in-frame clones and lacks some. Of 350,000 to 400,000 clones listed, 80% to 90% are singletons. Sequenced input: PBMCs or T cells enriched from blood (not recorded which). The J gene is TRBJ1-2, the V gene TRBV2; D is uncertain. The receptor's source is a man between 18 and 29 years old who had recovered from COVID-19. The CDR3 DNA sequence: TGTGCCAGCAGTGTCGGTCTCGAGGGAAAGGGCTACACCTTC. Protein product: CASSVGLEGKGYTF. The full variable domain, its missing parts supplied by reference TRBV2 and TRBJ1-2, is EPEVTQTPSHQVTQMGQEVILRCVPISNHLYFYWYRQILGQKVEFLVSFYNNEISEKSEIFDDQFSVERPDGSNFTLKIRSTKLEDSAMYFCASSVGLEGKGYTFGSGTRLTVV.